What follows is one T cell receptor (beta chain) and its context. The antigen remains unidentified. This CDR3 contains 16 residues. V gave up 1 base and J gave up 3 bases, with 15 bases separating them. From germline, CDR1 is SGHVS and CDR2 FQNEAQ. This entry comes from a study of cytomegalovirus exposure and HLA in healthy donors. Researchers ran the PCR with 60 Vbeta and 13 Jbeta primers. Sequenced by immunoSEQ multiplex PCR; TCRdb stores in-frame clones only, minus some. In the table there are under 150,000 clones, roughly 80% of which are singletons. Study findings and constraints: CMV antigen specificity of three CMV-associated chains was confirmed in vitro. Previous analysis showed most TCR beta V segments were productive about 87% or about 30% of the time.

The sequenced sample consisted of PBMCs. This receptor was taken from a woman aged 40-49 years in good health and CMV-seronegative. The chain carries TRBV7-8 and TRBJ1-1, with D perhaps matching TRBD1 (6 bases). CDR3 nucleotides: TGTGCCAGCAGCTTAGTGGGGCAGGGGTCCCACACTGAAGCTTTCTTT. It is translated as CASSLVGQGSHTEAFF.